The clone carrying this T cell receptor beta chain came up a few times. Germline lookup yields CDR1 MNHNS and CDR2 SASEGT. Trimming shortened V by 7 bases and J by 8 bases, and 12 bases separated the two germline ends. This CDR3 spans 12 amino acids. These data are taken from a study of human T cells and chemical hapten exposure. One entry per CDR3 protein, called by TCRdb with MiXCR from the RACE reads. This table has approximately 75,000 distinct CDR3 sequences, over 6.5% appearing once. Time point described: patch test 2, 6 weeks after DPC sensitization. Stated treatment: therapeutic diphenylcyclopropenone sensitization with weekly scalp DPC.

The rearrangement uses TRBV6-1 and TRBJ2-1, with D maybe TRBD1 (6 bases). The sample was whole blood, taken in connection with sensitization to the hapten diphenylcyclopropenone (DPC). The TCR was taken from a woman aged 45 to 65 with alopecia areata. Some clones in this sample may be carry-over from other donors' samples. CDR3 DNA: TGTGCCAGCACCTCCCAGGGGCATGAGCAGTTCTTC. The encoded protein is CASTSQGHEQFF.